The rows below give T cell receptor beta chains drawn from one sample of a study of T-cell memory formation after mild COVID-19. TCRdb ran MiXCR on the 5' RACE reads and lists one entry per CDR3 protein. In the table there are around 370,000 distinct CDR3 sequences, over 20% of which are singletons. The sequencing input was PBMCs or a T cell subset sorted from them (not recorded which). These receptors were collected from an adult woman who had mild COVID-19 (a few samples of this study predate the infection). Cell type and time point are not known. Both conserved end residues are part of each CDR3. A D gene is named only where the DNA matches it firmly. Size is omitted from some rows. Given values are once, few, many or a class for expanded clones.

.	TRBV7-2	TRBJ2-5	.	CASSLEFGRNPGEETQYF	TGTGCCAGCAGCTTAGAATTCGGCAGGAACCCCGGAGAAGAGACCCAGTACTTC
TRBD1	TRBV15	TRBJ1-2	.	CATTTRDRGFYGYTF	TGTGCCACCACCACCCGGGACAGGGGTTTCTATGGCTACACCTTC
.	TRBV5-8	TRBJ2-6	.	CASSVARANVLTF	TGTGCCAGCAGCGTGGCTCGGGCCAACGTCCTGACTTTC
.	TRBV24-1	TRBJ2-2	.	CATRELGGWAGELFF	TGTGCCACAAGGGAACTAGGAGGCTGGGCCGGGGAGCTGTTTTTT
.	TRBV9	TRBJ2-1	.	CASSVIGIDEQFF	TGTGCCAGCAGCGTAATAGGTATCGATGAGCAGTTCTTC
.	TRBV29-1	TRBJ1-2	few	CSVEVGRDYGYTF	TGCAGCGTTGAAGTGGGCAGGGACTATGGCTACACCTTC
.	TRBV5-1	TRBJ1-1	few	CASSLDGDVTEAFF	TGCGCCAGCAGCTTGGATGGGGACGTGACTGAAGCTTTCTTT
.	TRBV11-2	TRBJ2-1	.	CASSLDRHEQFF	TGTGCCAGCAGCTTAGATAGGCATGAGCAGTTCTTC
.	TRBV5-1	TRBJ2-7	.	CASSLGTDRLEQYF	TGCGCCAGCAGCTTAGGGACTGACCGACTTGAGCAGTACTTC
.	TRBV4-3	TRBJ1-5	many	CASSLVADSNQPQHF	TGCGCCAGCAGCCTAGTAGCCGATAGCAATCAGCCCCAGCATTTT
.	TRBV14	TRBJ1-6	.	CASSQDIRSPLHF	TGTGCCAGCAGCCAGGATATTAGGTCACCCCTCCACTTT
.	TRBV12-3/TRBV12-4	TRBJ1-1	.	CASSFERYTEAFF	TGTGCCAGCAGTTTCGAACGGTACACTGAAGCTTTCTTT
.	TRBV20-1	TRBJ2-3	few	CSARDGRDLTDTQYF	TGCAGTGCTAGAGATGGCCGGGACCTCACAGATACGCAGTATTTT
.	TRBV30	TRBJ2-3	few	CAWTTGGAVTDTQYF	TGTGCCTGGACTACCGGAGGGGCGGTCACAGATACGCAGTATTTT
.	TRBV29-1	TRBJ2-3	few	CSVESGATDTQYF	TGCAGCGTTGAATCGGGCGCGACAGATACGCAGTATTTT
TRBD1	TRBV5-1	TRBJ1-1	many	CASSSGDRSPNTEAFF	TGCGCCAGCAGCTCGGGGGACAGGAGCCCGAACACTGAAGCTTTCTTT
TRBD1	TRBV12-3/TRBV12-4	TRBJ1-6	many	CASSPDRAHNSPLHF	TGTGCCAGCAGTCCCGACAGGGCGCATAATTCACCCCTCCACTTT
TRBD2	TRBV7-2	TRBJ2-7	few	CASSPSSGAYEQYF	TGTGCCAGCAGCCCGTCTAGCGGGGCCTACGAGCAGTACTTC
.	TRBV6-2/TRBV6-3	TRBJ1-2	few	CASSYPGSGNYGYTF	TGTGCCAGCAGTTACCCTGGTAGTGGTAACTATGGCTACACCTTC
TRBD2	TRBV12-3/TRBV12-4	TRBJ2-3	.	CASSLLAGADTQYF	TGTGCCAGCAGCCTTCTAGCGGGGGCAGATACGCAGTATTTT
.	TRBV12-3/TRBV12-4	TRBJ1-2	.	CASSGLGTQKNYGYTF	TGTGCCAGCAGTGGTTTAGGGACCCAAAAGAACTATGGCTACACCTTC
.	TRBV7-2	TRBJ1-2	few	CASSLAQEPYTF	TGTGCCAGCAGCTTAGCGCAGGAGCCTTACACCTTC
TRBD1	TRBV5-1	TRBJ2-1	.	CASRPWTGGADEQFF	TGCGCCAGCAGACCCTGGACAGGGGGAGCGGATGAGCAGTTCTTC
.	TRBV13	TRBJ1-6	.	CASSGSRAANSPLHF	TGTGCCAGCTCCGGGAGCAGGGCGGCCAATTCACCCCTCCACTTT
TRBD1	TRBV7-9	TRBJ2-5	few	CASSPTDRGQETQYF	TGTGCCAGCAGCCCCACCGACAGGGGGCAAGAGACCCAGTACTTC
TRBD1	TRBV30	TRBJ2-7	few	CAWNRGRGSYEQYF	TGTGCCTGGAATAGGGGGCGCGGCTCCTACGAGCAGTACTTC
.	TRBV7-6	TRBJ2-5	many	CASSSGLNRVQETQYF	TGTGCCAGCAGCTCCGGACTAAACAGGGTCCAAGAGACCCAGTACTTC
.	TRBV27	TRBJ2-1	few	CAIGQYNEQFF	TGTGCCATTGGACAGTACAATGAGCAGTTCTTC
.	TRBV12-3/TRBV12-4	TRBJ2-7	few	CASSSVAPKSYEQYF	TGTGCCAGCAGTTCGGTGGCCCCGAAATCTTACGAGCAGTACTTC
.	TRBV15	TRBJ2-7	medium-sized	CATSRDRGSYEQYF	TGTGCCACCAGCAGAGACCGGGGTAGCTACGAGCAGTACTTC
.	TRBV4-1	TRBJ2-1	.	CASSQDGGQTSSYNEQFF	TGCGCCAGCAGCCAAGACGGGGGACAGACGAGCTCCTACAATGAGCAGTTCTTC
TRBD1	TRBV7-9	TRBJ1-4	.	CASSTRGQPTEKLFF	TGTGCCAGCAGCACTAGGGGACAGCCTACTGAAAAACTGTTTTTT
TRBD2	TRBV12-3/TRBV12-4	TRBJ2-1	.	CASSLRAGEYNEQFF	TGTGCCAGCAGTTTAAGGGCGGGAGAATACAATGAGCAGTTCTTC